This T cell receptor beta chain was recorded in a study of T-cell memory formation after mild COVID-19. To note about this clonotype: Sequence at one end of the junction differs from germline and may be a read error.

The CDR3 is 11 amino acids. Sample barcodes and UMIs were carried by the TCR alpha and TCR beta cDNA libraries that 5'RACE generated with constant-segment primers. TCRdb reanalysed the 5' RACE reads using MiXCR and keeps one entry per CDR3 protein. Of around 340,000 distinct CDR3 sequences in the sample, approximately 15% were seen once. The V call is TRBV12-3 or TRBV12-4, the J call TRBJ2-1; D gene uncertain. The sequencing input was PBMCs or a T cell subset sorted from them (not recorded which). This TCR was sampled from a man aged 18 to 30 who had mild COVID-19 (a few samples of this study predate the infection). Cell type and time point are not known. CDR3 nucleotides: TGTGCCAGCAGTTGCTCAGGTTACCCTTCTTTC. This sequence encodes CASSCSGYPSF.